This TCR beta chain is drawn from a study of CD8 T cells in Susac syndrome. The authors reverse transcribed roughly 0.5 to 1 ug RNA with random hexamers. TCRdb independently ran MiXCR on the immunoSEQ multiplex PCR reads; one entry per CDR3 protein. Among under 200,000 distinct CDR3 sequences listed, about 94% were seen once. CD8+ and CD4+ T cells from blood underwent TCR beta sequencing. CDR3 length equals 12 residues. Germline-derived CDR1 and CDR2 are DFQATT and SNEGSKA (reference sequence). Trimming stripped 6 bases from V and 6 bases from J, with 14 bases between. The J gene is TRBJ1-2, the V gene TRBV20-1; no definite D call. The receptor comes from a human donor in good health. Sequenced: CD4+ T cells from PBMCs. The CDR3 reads CSAQWAGHGYTF. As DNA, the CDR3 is TGCAGTGCCCAGTGGGCAGGCCATGGCTACACCTTC.